This TCR beta chain came from a study of control samples from healthy donors and cancer patients. The V and J ends lost 2 bases and 1 base respectively, with 5 bases between them. The CDR3 contains 13 residues. Looked up from germline, CDR1 is SGHVS and CDR2 is FQNEAQ. This table comes from immunoSEQ multiplex PCR, and its TCRdb copy is limited to in-frame clones, with some not included. Of some 120,000 clones listed, about 95% are singletons. The receptor's source is a young man in good health. Sequencing was carried out using blood. This chain links TRBV7-8 with TRBJ1-1; D is unclear. CDR3 sequence reads: CASSLIPNTEAFF. In DNA form, the CDR3 reads TGTGCCAGCAGCTTAATTCCGAACACTGAAGCTTTCTTT. The whole variable domain, remainder taken from reference TRBV7-8 and TRBJ1-1, is GAGVSQSPRYKVAKRGQDVALRCDPISGHVSLFWYQQALGQGPEFLTYFQNEAQLDKSGLPSDRFFAERPEGSVSTLKIQRTQQEDSAVYLCASSLIPNTEAFFGQGTRLTVV.